The sequence of this TCR beta chain was determined in a study of cytomegalovirus exposure and HLA in healthy donors. The CDR3 has 16 residues. Germline V gene lookup returns CDR1 LNHDA and CDR2 SQIVND (reference sequence). Trimming cost V 6 bases and J 2 bases; bases outside gene matches: 8. Both 60 Vbeta primers and 13 Jbeta primers went into the PCR. Here immunoSEQ multiplex PCR was the method, and the copy in TCRdb shows in-frame clones only, minus some. Of about 200,000 clones in the sample, 86% were seen once. The clonotype originates from a woman aged 30 to 39 in good health and CMV-seronegative. V is TRBV19 and J is TRBJ2-3, with 10 bases fitting TRBD2. Sequenced: PBMCs. CDR3 sequence reads: CASSRRLAGSTDTQYF. The CDR3 coding sequence is TGTGCCAGTAGCCGCCGACTAGCGGGTTCCACAGATACGCAGTATTTT. The full variable domain, its missing parts supplied by reference TRBV19 and TRBJ2-3, is DGGITQSPKYLFRKEGQNVTLSCEQNLNHDAMYWYRQDPGQGLRLIYYSQIVNDFQKGDIAEGYSVSREKKESFPLTVTSAQKNPTAFYLCASSRRLAGSTDTQYFGPGTRLTVL.